This T cell receptor (beta chain) originates from a study of T cell changes during pregnancy in multiple sclerosis. Sequencing used immunoSEQ multiplex PCR; TCRdb keeps in-frame clones, though not all of them. The data hold approximately 44,000 clones, with nearly 90% observed a single time. Trimming shortened V by 5 bases and J by 10 bases, and 18 bases separated the two germline ends. This CDR3 spans 14 amino acids. Germline V lookup: CDR1 SGHVS, CDR2 FNYEAQ. The receptor was derived from a female donor with multiple sclerosis, enrolled in a pregnancy study. The chain combines TRBV7-6 with TRBJ2-1; D call uncertain. Sequenced material: CD4+ T cells from peripheral blood mononuclear cells, taken in the first trimester of pregnancy. The CDR3 protein is CASSPDHGLEEQFF. CDR3 in DNA: TGTGCCAGCAGCCCTGATCATGGGTTGGAGGAGCAGTTCTTC.